This TCR beta chain was obtained from a study of beta chain features in type 1 diabetes. On the study more broadly: Patients did not differ from healthy donors in age, gender or cell yield.

The germline V gene has CDR1 SGHNT and CDR2 YYREEE (reference sequence). CDR3 length: 15 amino acids. V was pared by 0 bases and J by 2 bases, with 2 bases of the junction left unmatched. The sample holds one count of this clone. Expressed TCRB transcripts were sequenced, since all the RNA that had been isolated was reverse transcribed. The repertoire was sequenced with immunoSEQ multiplex PCR; TCRdb's copy has only in-frame clones and lacks some. The data show 200,000 to 250,000 clones, roughly 13% seen once. V and J are TRBV5-4 and TRBJ2-7; 10 bases are shared with TRBD1. Specimen: naive CD4+ T cells from blood. The TCR was taken from a woman aged 40 to 50 in good health. The CDR3 loop is CASSLAGQGTYEQYF. In DNA, the CDR3 is TGTGCCAGCAGCTTGGCGGGACAGGGGACCTACGAGCAGTACTTC. The variable domain in full, with the rest retrieved from reference TRBV5-4 and TRBJ2-7, is ETGVTQSPTHLIKTRGQQVTLRCSSQSGHNTVSWYQQALGQGPQFIFQYYREEENGRGNFPPRFSGLQFPNYSSELNVNALELDDSALYLCASSLAGQGTYEQYFGPGTRLTVT.